The T cell receptor beta chain described here comes from a study of blood T cell repertoires in COVID-19 (dated by TCRdb to the early 2020s). About the full investigation: Samples from collaborators originated in the United States, Italy and Spain and spanned both the acute and convalescent phases of COVID-19. The material from the prospective study consisted of cDNA or gDNA derived from T cells, B-cell-depleted T cells, or PBMCs. Subjects who had been exposed to COVID-19, were actively infected with it, or had recovered from it provided the deeply sampled blood TCRbeta repertoires that made up the dataset. The repertoires were released in a freely available public database meant as a resource for research on the immune response to SARS-CoV-2. Samples came from the ongoing ImmuneRACE study (first 160 participants) plus 1,254 subjects from 6 global collaborators. Sample metadata almost always included a de-identified subject ID, COVID-19 status, age in years and sex. Where available, HLA class I and class II types were taken from metadata supplied by the sample provider and were not determined by assay-based typing.

The immunoSEQ Assay, a bias-controlled multiplex PCR, was used to amplify TCRbeta CDR3 regions from genomic DNA. From the authors' description of their analysis: Within the assay, amplification of reference gene primers was used to estimate how many nucleated cells each sample contained. To quantify the absolute abundance of each unique TCRbeta CDR3 rearrangement, sequence reads were collapsed and filtered. Productive Simpson clonality was computed per sample as the square root of Simpson's diversity index over productive rearrangements. In TCRdb, the immuneACCESS table is reduced to in-frame sequences with V and J assigned. These tables do not hold every clone; where another copy was compared, an unresolved V gene accounts for under half, and the others remain unexplained. V and J calls and clone size are given by that table; D and trimming were obtained from the DNA. Across this sample there are roughly 30,000 clones, with around 88% seen only once. In total, the top ten clones hold roughly 15% of the sample.

Broad study findings and their caveats: The amount of clinical and demographic metadata varied by source and participant and was provided uncurated.

With regard to this clone: Its recognized antigen is unknown. One base away there is no much larger clone; base qualities are not given.

The CDR3 numbers 13 residues from cysteine through phenylalanine. Solely the CDR3 DNA is kept, with 39 bases framed from the first base. As encoded in the germline V gene, CDR1 is MRHNA while CDR2 is SNTAGT. The germline ends are 7 bases apart after V is trimmed by 2 bases and J by 6 bases. Each collaborating institution followed its own protocols to collect whole blood in K2EDTA tubes. For TCRbeta analysis, collaborators shipped samples in one of three forms: frozen whole blood, isolated PBMCs, or DNA extracted from either of those sample types. The sample was peripheral blood. The TCR comes from a human donor in a cohort sampled during active COVID-19. Here the chain combines TRBV6-4 and TRBJ2-2; TRBD2 is possibly the D segment (6 matching bases). The CDR3 is CASSDGEAGELFF. The nucleotide sequence is TGTGCCAGCAGTGACGGGGAGGCCGGGGAGCTGTTTTTT.